This TCR beta chain was captured in a study of blood T cells in healthy people across ages (dated by TCRdb to the mid-2010s). Turning to the overall study: In model experiments, roughly one uniquely barcoded TCR beta cDNA molecule per two T cells was captured by template switching. The study analyzed two additional independent replicas of 1 million unique cDNA reads from the same blood draw for two donors, one aged 18 to 30 and one aged 80 or older. The study measured age-related changes in TCR beta repertoire diversity using deep sequencing normalized with unique cDNA molecular identifiers. Donors of different ages were randomly distributed across sequencing lanes to avoid experimental bias. Donors were grouped into four age groups: young (average 16 years), middle-aged (about 40), aged (approximately 58) and long-lived (around 80).

To note about this clonotype: Its antigen is unknown. There are no base qualities to consult, and no much larger clone falls within one base.

The germline V gene supplies CDR1 SQVTM and CDR2 ANQGSEA. The cysteine opens and the phenylalanine closes a CDR3 of 15 amino acids. The entry retains the CDR3 DNA only, 45 bases that are in frame from base 1. Receptor libraries were prepared by 5' RACE. The second PCR ran for about 7 to 11 cycles and used a J-beta primer mix along with a sample-barcoded 5' primer. A unique molecular identifier was introduced onto each TCR beta cDNA molecule by a template-switch 5' adaptor carrying 12 random nucleotides. Each sample yielded at least 2.5 million CDR3-containing paired-end reads. First-strand cDNA synthesis was performed from all RNA using the Mint cDNA synthesis kit, with priming by a TRBC-specific oligonucleotide. After uracil-DNA glycosylase treatment, a first 18-cycle PCR used universal primers M1SS and BC2_uni_R on all cDNA. In the paper's pipeline: Each sample was normalized by randomly selecting 1 million high-quality reads, each carrying a distinct molecular identifier. Reads with shared molecular identifiers were discarded instead of being binned into consensus sequences. CDR3 identification, clonotype clustering and error correction used MiTCR with a Q25 quality threshold and the strictest error-elimination algorithm. A nonparametric unseen species model using Euler transformation provided a lower-bound estimate of total TCR beta diversity. Using fastp trimming at Q25 and MiXCR clonotype assembly, TCRdb reanalyzed the public sequencing data and kept in-frame beta chains. Entries that share a CDR3 protein sequence are merged under the most common genes and DNA. The V and J calls shown here were made by TCRdb, not taken from the authors' results. Here the sample has some 1,800,000 distinct CDR3 sequences; roughly two fifths occur a single time. Approximately 22% of the sample goes to the ten largest clones.

Systemically healthy Caucasian individuals from Russia, 39 in total and aged about 6 to 100 years, were included as donors. Each donor gave ten milliliters of peripheral blood, collected into EDTA-treated Vacutainer tubes. Ficoll-Paque density-gradient centrifugation was used to isolate PBMCs, with at least 7 million per sample. Total RNA was extracted from PBMCs with Trizol reagent, with at least 6 micrograms obtained per sample. For every donor, an aliquot of PBMCs went through flow cytometry to measure the percentages of naive CD45RAhigh/CD27high T cells. The paper as a whole reports these results and caveats: Donor CMV infection status was unknown, potentially confounding age-related changes in expanded clonotypes. Since profiling was done on bulk unsorted PBMCs, naive and antigen-experienced compartments could not be conclusively compared. Total diversity estimates from one million sequenced T cells were considered lower bounds and underestimates. There was a strong correlation between observed TCR beta diversity and the percentage of naive T cells measured by flow cytometry. Compared with the aged group, more naive CD4+ T cells, fewer expanded clones and increased TCR diversity were shown by the long-lived group, suggesting age selection. Observed TCR beta diversity per million T cells fell roughly linearly with age, and a significant reduction was already apparent by age about 36.

Sample: blood. The chain is encoded by TRBV29-1 joined to TRBJ2-7; the D gene is possibly TRBD1, with 6 bases matching. The TCR was taken from a human donor in good health. In nucleotide form, the sequence is TGCAGTGCAATCCCCCTACAGGGCCCCTCCTACGAGCAGTACTTC. Translated, this is CSAIPLQGPSYEQYF.